This T cell receptor (beta chain) was sequenced in a study of shared clonotypes between healthy human individuals. The data were produced by immunoSEQ multiplex PCR, yet TCRdb's version contains in-frame clones alone and is incomplete. The sample comprises roughly 2 million clones, around 95% of which are singletons, and around 0.13% rests with the top ten. V trimming: 4 bases; J trimming: 1 base; junction bases outside the gene matches: 5. The CDR3 contains 16 residues. Germline-derived CDR1 and CDR2 are SNHLY and FYNNEI. This clone was seen only once. Sequencing used naive CD4+ T cells sorted from blood. The sample's subset: CD45RA+ positively selected. The chain has TRBV2 and TRBJ2-1; 9 bases line up with TRBD2. The TCR comes from a man aged 18-30 years in good health. CDR3 residues: CASSVRSGRSYNEQFF. In nucleotides, the CDR3 is TGTGCCAGCAGTGTCCGCAGCGGGAGGTCCTACAATGAGCAGTTCTTC.